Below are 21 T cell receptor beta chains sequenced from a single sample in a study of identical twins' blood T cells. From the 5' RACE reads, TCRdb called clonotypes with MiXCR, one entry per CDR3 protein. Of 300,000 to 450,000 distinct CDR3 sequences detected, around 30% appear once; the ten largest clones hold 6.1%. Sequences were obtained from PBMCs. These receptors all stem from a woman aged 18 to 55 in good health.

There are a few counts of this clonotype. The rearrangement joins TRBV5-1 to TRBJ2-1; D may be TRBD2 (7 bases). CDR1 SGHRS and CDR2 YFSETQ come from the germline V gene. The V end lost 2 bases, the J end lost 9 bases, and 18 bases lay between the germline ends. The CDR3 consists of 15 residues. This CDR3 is CASSFGGGASVEQFF. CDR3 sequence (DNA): TGCGCCAGCAGCTTTGGGGGGGGGGCGTCCGTTGAGCAGTTCTTC.

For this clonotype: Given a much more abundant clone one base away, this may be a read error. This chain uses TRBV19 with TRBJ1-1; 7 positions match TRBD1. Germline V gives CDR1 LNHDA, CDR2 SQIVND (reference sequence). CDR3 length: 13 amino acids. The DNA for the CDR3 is TGTGCCAGGAGTAAGGGGGCTGGCACTGAAGCTTTCTTT. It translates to CARSKGAGTEAFF.

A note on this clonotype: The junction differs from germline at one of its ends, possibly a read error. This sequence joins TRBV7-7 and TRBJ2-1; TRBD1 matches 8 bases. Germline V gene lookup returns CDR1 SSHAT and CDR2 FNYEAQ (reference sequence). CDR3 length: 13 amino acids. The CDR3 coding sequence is TGTGCTAGCAGCCTCGCAGACAGGGGTGAGCAGTTCTTC. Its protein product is CASSLADRGEQFF.

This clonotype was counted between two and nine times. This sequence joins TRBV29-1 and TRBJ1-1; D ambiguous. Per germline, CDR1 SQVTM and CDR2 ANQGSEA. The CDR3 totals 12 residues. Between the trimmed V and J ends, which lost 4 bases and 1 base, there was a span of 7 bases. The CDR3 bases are TGCAGCGTTGGCAGCAAGAACACTGAAGCTTTCTTT. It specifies CSVGSKNTEAFF. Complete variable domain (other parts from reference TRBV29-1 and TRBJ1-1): SAVISQKPSRDICQRGTSLTIQCQVDSQVTMMFWYRQQPGQSLTLIATANQGSEATYESGFVIDKFPISRPNLTFSTLTVSNMSPEDSSIYLCSVGSKNTEAFFGQGTRLTVV.

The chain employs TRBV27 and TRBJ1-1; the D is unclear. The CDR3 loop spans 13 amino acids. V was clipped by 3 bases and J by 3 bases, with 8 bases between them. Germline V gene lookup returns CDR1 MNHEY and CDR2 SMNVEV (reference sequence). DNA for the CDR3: TGTGCCAGCAGTTTCTACGGCTACACTGAAGCTTTCTTT. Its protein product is CASSFYGYTEAFF.

The CDR3 protein is CASSLRRFQETQYF. The CDR3 DNA is TGTGCCAGCAGCTTGCGACGGTTCCAAGAGACCCAGTACTTC. This chain links TRBV5-8 with TRBJ2-5; no reliable D call. The CDR3 is 14 residues long. Germline V CDR1 and CDR2: SGHTS, YDEGEE. V gave up 1 base and J gave up 1 base, with 8 bases separating them.

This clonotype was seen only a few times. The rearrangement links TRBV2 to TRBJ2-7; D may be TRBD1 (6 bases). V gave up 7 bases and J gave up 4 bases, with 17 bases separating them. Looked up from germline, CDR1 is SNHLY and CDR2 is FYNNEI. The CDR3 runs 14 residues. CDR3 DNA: TGTGCCAGCACCCCCGGGACAATTATATACGAGCAGTACTTC. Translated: CASTPGTIIYEQYF.

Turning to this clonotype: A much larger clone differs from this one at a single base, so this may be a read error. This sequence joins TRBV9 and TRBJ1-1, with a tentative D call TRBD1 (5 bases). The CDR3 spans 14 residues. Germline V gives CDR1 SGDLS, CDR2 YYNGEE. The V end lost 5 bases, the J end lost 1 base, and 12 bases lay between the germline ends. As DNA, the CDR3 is TGTGCCAGCAGTGGACACGCAGGGAACACTGAAGCTTTCTTT. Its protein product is CASSGHAGNTEAFF.

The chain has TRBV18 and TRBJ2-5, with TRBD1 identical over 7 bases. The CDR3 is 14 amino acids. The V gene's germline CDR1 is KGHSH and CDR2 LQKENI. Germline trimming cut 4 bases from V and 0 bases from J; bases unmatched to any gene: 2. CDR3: CASSHGTDQETQYF. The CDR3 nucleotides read TGTGCCAGCTCACATGGGACAGACCAAGAGACCCAGTACTTC.

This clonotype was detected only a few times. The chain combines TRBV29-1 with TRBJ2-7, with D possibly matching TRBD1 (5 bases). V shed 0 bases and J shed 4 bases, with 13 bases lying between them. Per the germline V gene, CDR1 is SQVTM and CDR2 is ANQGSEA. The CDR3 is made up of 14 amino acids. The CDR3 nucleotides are TGCAGCGTTGAAGATGCAGGGAAAGGGTACGAGCAGTACTTC. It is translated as CSVEDAGKGYEQYF.

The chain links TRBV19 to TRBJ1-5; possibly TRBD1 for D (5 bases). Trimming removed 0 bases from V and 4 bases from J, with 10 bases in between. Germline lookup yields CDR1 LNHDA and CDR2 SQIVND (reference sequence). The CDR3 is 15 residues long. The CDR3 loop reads CASSIEEGPNQPQHF. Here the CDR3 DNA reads TGTGCCAGTAGTATAGAGGAGGGGCCGAATCAGCCCCAGCATTTT.

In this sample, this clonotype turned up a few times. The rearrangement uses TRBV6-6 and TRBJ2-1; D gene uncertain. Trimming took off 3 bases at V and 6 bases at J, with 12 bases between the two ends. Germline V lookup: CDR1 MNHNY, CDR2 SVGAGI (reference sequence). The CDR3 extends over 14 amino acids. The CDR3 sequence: CASSYPPLVNEQFF. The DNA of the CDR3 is TGTGCCAGCAGTTATCCCCCGCTCGTCAATGAGCAGTTCTTC.

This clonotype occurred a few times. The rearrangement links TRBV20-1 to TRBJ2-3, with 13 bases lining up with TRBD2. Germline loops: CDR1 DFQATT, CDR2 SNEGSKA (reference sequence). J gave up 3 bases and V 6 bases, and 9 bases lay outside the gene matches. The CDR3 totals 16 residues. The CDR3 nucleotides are TGCAGTGCCACACTGGGACTAGCGGGGAATACAGATACGCAGTATTTT. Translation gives CSATLGLAGNTDTQYF.

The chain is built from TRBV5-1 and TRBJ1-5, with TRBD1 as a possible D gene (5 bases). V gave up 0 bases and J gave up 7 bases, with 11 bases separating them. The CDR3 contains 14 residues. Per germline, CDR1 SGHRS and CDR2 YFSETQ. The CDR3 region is CASSLDGGMQPQHF. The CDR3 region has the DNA TGCGCCAGCAGCTTGGACGGGGGAATGCAGCCCCAGCATTTT.

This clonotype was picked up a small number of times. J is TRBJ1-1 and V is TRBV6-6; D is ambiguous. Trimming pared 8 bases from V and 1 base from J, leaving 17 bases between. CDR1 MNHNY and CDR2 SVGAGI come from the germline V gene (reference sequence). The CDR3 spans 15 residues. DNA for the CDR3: TGTGCCAGCCATCCCTCGGGCAGGCAGAACACTGAAGCTTTCTTT. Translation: CASHPSGRQNTEAFF.

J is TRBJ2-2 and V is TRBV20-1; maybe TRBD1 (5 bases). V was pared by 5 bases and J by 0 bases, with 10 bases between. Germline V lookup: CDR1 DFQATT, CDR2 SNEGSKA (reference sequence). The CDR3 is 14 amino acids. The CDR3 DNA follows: TGCAGTGCTCCTGACAGAACGAACACCGGGGAGCTGTTTTTT. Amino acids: CSAPDRTNTGELFF.

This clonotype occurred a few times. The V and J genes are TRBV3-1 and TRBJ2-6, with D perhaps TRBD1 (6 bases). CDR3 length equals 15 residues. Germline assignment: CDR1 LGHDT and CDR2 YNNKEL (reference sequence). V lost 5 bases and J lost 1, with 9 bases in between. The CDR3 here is CASSGQNSGANVLTF. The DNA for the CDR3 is TGTGCCAGCAGCGGACAGAATTCTGGGGCCAACGTCCTGACTTTC.

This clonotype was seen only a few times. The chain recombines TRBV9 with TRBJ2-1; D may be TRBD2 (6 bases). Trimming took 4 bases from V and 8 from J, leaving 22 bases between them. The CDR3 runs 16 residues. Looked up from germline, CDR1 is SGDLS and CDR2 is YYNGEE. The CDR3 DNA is TGTGCCAGCAGCCCTCCTCGGACTATTTTAGGGGATGAGCAGTTCTTC. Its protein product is CASSPPRTILGDEQFF.

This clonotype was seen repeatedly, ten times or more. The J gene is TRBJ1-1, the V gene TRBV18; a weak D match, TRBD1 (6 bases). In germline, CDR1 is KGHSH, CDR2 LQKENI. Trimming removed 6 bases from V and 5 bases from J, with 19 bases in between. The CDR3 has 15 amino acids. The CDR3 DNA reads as TGTGCCAGCTCCCATGCCGCGGGGGCGCAAACTGAAGCTTTCTTT. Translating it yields CASSHAAGAQTEAFF.

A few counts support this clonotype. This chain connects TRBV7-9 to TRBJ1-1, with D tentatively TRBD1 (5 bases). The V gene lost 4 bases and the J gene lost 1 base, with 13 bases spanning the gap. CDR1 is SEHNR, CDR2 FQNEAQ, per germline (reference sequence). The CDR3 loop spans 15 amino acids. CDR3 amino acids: CASSSTGHSNTEAFF. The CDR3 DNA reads TGTGCCAGCAGCTCGACCGGACACTCGAACACTGAAGCTTTCTTT. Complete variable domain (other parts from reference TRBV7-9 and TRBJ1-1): DTGVSQNPRHKITKRGQNVTFRCDPISEHNRLYWYRQTLGQGPEFLTYFQNEAQLEKSRLLSDRFSAERPKGSFSTLEIQRTEQGDSAMYLCASSSTGHSNTEAFFGQGTRLTVV.

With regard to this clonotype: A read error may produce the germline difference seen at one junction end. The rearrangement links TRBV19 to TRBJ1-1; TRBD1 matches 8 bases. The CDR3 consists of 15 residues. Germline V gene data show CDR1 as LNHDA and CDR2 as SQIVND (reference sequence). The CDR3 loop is CAGSPPGQENTEAFF. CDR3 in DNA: TGTGCCGGTAGTCCTCCGGGACAGGAGAACACTGAAGCTTTCTTT.